This is a list of T cell receptor beta chains from one sample in a study of spatial heterogeneity in lung cancer. TCRdb processed the 5' RACE reads anew with MiXCR; each CDR3 protein has one entry. This sample has about 50,000 distinct CDR3 sequences, with 6% to 9.5% found just once. This specimen was PBMCs, taken at surgery. These receptors were collected from a female donor with early-stage non-small cell lung cancer. Each CDR3 is given without its conserved first and last residue. The order of the fields is D gene, J gene, V gene, CDR3 protein. The D gene is left open where the match is weak.

TRBD1 | TRBJ2-1 | TRBV30 | ACDRGYIGNEQF
- | TRBJ1-3 | TRBV19 | ASSIDSGNTIY
- | TRBJ1-3 | TRBV6-5 | ASSYSGSGNTIY
- | TRBJ2-5 | TRBV12-3/TRBV12-4 | ASSYQETQY
- | TRBJ2-7 | TRBV7-2 | ASSLRQGNYEQY
- | TRBJ1-1 | TRBV10-3 | AIRRAGTEAF
- | TRBJ2-1 | TRBV18 | ASSPPSVYEQF
- | TRBJ2-1 | TRBV10-2 | ASTNRVLNEQF
TRBD2 | TRBJ2-7 | TRBV7-2 | ASSPLAGNSYEQY
- | TRBJ1-5 | TRBV30 | AWSVGLDQPQH
TRBD1 | TRBJ2-1 | TRBV23-1 | ASSRGTGHNEQF
- | TRBJ2-2 | TRBV6-2/TRBV6-3 | ASSYRTFDTGELF
- | TRBJ2-7 | TRBV7-9 | ASEKFSSYEQY
TRBD1 | TRBJ1-2 | TRBV7-2 | ASSPSPGTGGHNGYT
- | TRBJ1-2 | TRBV7-8 | ASSLGPGDGYT
- | TRBJ2-3 | TRBV10-3 | AISESFSASTDTQY
- | TRBJ2-7 | TRBV6-2/TRBV6-3 | ARINAGEAYEQY
TRBD2 | TRBJ2-7 | TRBV4-1 | ASSASGGNYEQY
- | TRBJ1-4 | TRBV15 | ATSSPGHKIATNEKLF
TRBD1 | TRBJ1-2 | TRBV29-1 | SVAGQDYGYT
- | TRBJ1-2 | TRBV11-1 | ASSLLGQNYGYT
- | TRBJ2-3 | TRBV7-8 | ASSPVGTSGRDTQY
- | TRBJ2-4 | TRBV2 | ASSEALDYRNIQY
TRBD2 | TRBJ2-5 | TRBV6-6 | ASSYLAGGLLPDQETQY
- | TRBJ2-2 | TRBV15 | ATSRRHGTITNTGELF
- | TRBJ2-7 | TRBV28 | ASSGASFPDLYEQY
- | TRBJ1-6 | TRBV4-3 | ASSQESDSPLH
- | TRBJ1-5 | TRBV6-6 | ASRYASNQPQH
TRBD1 | TRBJ2-7 | TRBV5-1 | ASSLAGQASYEQY
TRBD2 | TRBJ2-1 | TRBV3-1 | ASSQDLGSGRYNEQF
- | TRBJ1-4 | TRBV4-2 | ASSQDPGSAGEKLF
TRBD2 | TRBJ2-1 | TRBV27 | ASSLASGGKPGEF
- | TRBJ2-5 | TRBV19 | ASSIGQSSWETQY
TRBD1 | TRBJ2-7 | TRBV6-1 | ASSGDRGGGEQY
- | TRBJ2-3 | TRBV10-2 | ASKEPWGTDTQY
- | TRBJ2-5 | TRBV3-1 | ASSQSGQQETQY
- | TRBJ1-4 | TRBV9 | ASSRGSANEKLF
TRBD1 | TRBJ2-3 | TRBV27 | ATKADRAPTDTQY
- | TRBJ2-3 | TRBV14 | ASSQGSALDRTQY
TRBD2 | TRBJ2-5 | TRBV10-2 | ASSESGGDQTQY
- | TRBJ2-1 | TRBV5-5 | ASSHRGEAEQF
- | TRBJ1-4 | TRBV15 | ATSRDFTYEKLF
- | TRBJ2-5 | TRBV5-5 | ASSRGQNQETQY
TRBD2 | TRBJ2-3 | TRBV2 | ASGSGGEDTQY
- | TRBJ2-2 | TRBV7-9 | ASSLDSGELF
- | TRBJ2-2 | TRBV19 | ARRGNTGELF
- | TRBJ2-1 | TRBV9 | ASSVGRSGEQF
- | TRBJ2-4 | TRBV28 | ASSFPGSAKNIQY
- | TRBJ2-1 | TRBV5-1 | ASSLDVGYSYNEQF
- | TRBJ2-5 | TRBV7-8 | ASSPGWAGDQETQY
- | TRBJ1-1 | TRBV20-1 | SVQGIRSTQFTEAF
TRBD1 | TRBJ1-2 | TRBV12-5 | ASGLVRTGGYGYT
TRBD1 | TRBJ2-1 | TRBV6-5 | ASSVRDSNNEQF
TRBD1 | TRBJ1-3 | TRBV28 | ASSSPTPGQGGGNTIY
TRBD1 | TRBJ1-1 | TRBV4-2 | ASSQDRRDSEAF
- | TRBJ2-2 | TRBV5-4 | ASSNTGELF